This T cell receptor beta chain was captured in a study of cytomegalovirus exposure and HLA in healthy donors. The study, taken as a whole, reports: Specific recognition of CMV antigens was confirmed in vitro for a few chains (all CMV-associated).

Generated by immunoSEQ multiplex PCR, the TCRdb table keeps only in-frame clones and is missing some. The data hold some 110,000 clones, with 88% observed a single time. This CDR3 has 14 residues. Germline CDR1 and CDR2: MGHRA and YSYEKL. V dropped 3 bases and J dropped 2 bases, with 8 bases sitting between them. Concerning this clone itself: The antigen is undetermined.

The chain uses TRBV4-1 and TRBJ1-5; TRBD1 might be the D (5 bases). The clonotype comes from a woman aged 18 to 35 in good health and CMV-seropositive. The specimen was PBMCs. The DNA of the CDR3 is TGCGCCAGCAGCCACGAAGGGGGCAATCAGCCCCAGCATTTT. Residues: CASSHEGGNQPQHF.